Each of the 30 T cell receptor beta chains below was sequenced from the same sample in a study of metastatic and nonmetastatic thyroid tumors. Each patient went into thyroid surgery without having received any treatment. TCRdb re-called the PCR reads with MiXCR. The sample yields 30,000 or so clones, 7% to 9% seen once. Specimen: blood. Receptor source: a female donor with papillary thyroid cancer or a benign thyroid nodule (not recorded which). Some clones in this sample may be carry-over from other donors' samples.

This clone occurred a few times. The CDR3 DNA reads TGCGCCAGCAGCCGGGGGAACAGGGTTCAGGGAAACATTCAGTACTTC. It yields the protein CASSRGNRVQGNIQYF. The chain recombines TRBV4-1 with TRBJ2-4; TRBD1 is a possible D gene (6 bases). This CDR3 is 16 amino acids long. The V end lost 4 bases, the J end lost 6 bases, and 19 bases lay between the germline ends. Germline lookup yields CDR1 MGHRA and CDR2 YSYEKL.

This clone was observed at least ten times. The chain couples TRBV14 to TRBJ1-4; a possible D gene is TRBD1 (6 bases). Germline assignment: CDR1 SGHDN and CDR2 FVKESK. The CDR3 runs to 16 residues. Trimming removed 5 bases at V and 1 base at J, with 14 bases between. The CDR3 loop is CASSKYRVQTNEKLFF. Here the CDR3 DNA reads TGTGCCAGCAGCAAATACAGGGTCCAAACTAATGAAAAACTGTTTTTT.

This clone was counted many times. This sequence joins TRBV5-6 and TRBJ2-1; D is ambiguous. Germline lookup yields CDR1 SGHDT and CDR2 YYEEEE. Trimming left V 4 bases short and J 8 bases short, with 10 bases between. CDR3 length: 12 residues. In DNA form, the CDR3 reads TGTGCCAGCAGCCAGGTAGGAGATGAGCAGTTCTTC. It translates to CASSQVGDEQFF. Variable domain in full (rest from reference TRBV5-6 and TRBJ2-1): DAGVTQSPTHLIKTRGQQVTLRCSPKSGHDTVSWYQQALGQGPQFIFQYYEEEERQRGNFPDRFSGHQFPNYSSELNVNALLLGDSALYLCASSQVGDEQFFGPGTRLTVL.

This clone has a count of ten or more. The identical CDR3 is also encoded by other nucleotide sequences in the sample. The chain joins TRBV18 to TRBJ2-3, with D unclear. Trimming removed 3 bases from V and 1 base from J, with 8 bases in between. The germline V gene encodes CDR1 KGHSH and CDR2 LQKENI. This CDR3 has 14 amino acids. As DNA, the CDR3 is TGTGCCAGCTCACCCCCGTCCCGCACAGATACGCAGTATTTT. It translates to CASSPPSRTDTQYF.

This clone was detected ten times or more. CDR3 sequence: CASSPGPTDTQYF. DNA of the CDR3: TGCGCCAGCAGCCCGGGCCCCACAGATACGCAGTATTTT. V usage is TRBV5-1 and J usage is TRBJ2-3; D unclear. V was cut by 4 bases and J by 2 bases, with 8 bases left in between. The CDR3 has 13 residues. Germline CDR1 SGHRS, CDR2 YFSETQ.

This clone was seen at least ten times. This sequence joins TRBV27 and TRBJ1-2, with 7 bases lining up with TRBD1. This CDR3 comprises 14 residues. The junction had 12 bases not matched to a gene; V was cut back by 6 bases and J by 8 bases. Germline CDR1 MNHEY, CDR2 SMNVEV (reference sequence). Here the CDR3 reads CASRDQGVARGYTF. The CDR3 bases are TGTGCCAGCAGAGATCAGGGGGTTGCGCGAGGCTACACCTTC.

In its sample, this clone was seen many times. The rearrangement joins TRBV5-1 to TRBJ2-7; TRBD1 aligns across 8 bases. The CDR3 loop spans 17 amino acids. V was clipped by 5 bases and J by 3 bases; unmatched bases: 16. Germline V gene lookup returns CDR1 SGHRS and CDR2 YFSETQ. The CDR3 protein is CASSFLAGTGGGYEQYF. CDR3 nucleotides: TGCGCCAGCAGTTTTTTAGCCGGGACAGGAGGCGGCTACGAGCAGTACTTC.

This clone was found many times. CDR3 sequence: CASSLRLGRTGDSYEQYF. CDR3 in DNA: TGTGCCAGCAGCTTACGACTAGGGCGTACAGGCGACTCCTACGAGCAGTACTTC. The rearrangement uses TRBV11-3 and TRBJ2-7; TRBD2 might be the D (6 bases). V lost 2 bases to trimming and J lost 0 bases, with 20 bases between them. Per germline, CDR1 SGHNT and CDR2 YENEEA. The CDR3 totals 18 residues.

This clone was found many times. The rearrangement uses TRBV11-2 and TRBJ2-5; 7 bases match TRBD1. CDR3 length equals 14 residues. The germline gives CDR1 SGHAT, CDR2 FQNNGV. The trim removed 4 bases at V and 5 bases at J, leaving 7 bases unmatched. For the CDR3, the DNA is TGTGCCAGCAGCTCCCTGACAGGGTTGGAGACCCAGTACTTC. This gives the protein CASSSLTGLETQYF.

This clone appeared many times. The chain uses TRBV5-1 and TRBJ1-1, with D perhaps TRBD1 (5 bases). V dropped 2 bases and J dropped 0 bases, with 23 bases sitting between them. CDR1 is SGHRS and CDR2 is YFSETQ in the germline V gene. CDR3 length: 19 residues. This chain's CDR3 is CASSFRGSLGRPMNTEAFF. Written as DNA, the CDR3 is TGCGCCAGCAGCTTCCGGGGGTCCCTAGGACGTCCTATGAACACTGAAGCTTTCTTT.

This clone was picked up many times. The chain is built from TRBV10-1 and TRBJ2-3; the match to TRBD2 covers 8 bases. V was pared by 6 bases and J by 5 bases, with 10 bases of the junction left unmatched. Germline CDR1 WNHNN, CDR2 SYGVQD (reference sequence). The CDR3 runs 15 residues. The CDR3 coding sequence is TGCGCCAGCAGCGGCAGCGGGGGTTTTAAAGATACGCAGTATTTT. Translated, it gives CASSGSGGFKDTQYF.

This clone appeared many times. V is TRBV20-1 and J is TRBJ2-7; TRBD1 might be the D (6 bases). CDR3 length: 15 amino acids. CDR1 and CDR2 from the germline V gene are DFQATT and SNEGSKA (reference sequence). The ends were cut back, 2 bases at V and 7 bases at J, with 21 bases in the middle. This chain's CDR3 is CSARSTGTTTREQYF. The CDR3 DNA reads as TGCAGTGCTAGATCGACCGGGACAACGACAAGGGAGCAGTACTTC.

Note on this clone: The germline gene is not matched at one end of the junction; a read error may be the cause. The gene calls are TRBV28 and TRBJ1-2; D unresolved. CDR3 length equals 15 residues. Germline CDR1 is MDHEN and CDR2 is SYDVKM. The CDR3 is CASMGWVRLFWRAIF. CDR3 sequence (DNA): TGTGCCAGCATGGGTTGGGTCAGGTTATTTTGGCGGGCGATCTTC.

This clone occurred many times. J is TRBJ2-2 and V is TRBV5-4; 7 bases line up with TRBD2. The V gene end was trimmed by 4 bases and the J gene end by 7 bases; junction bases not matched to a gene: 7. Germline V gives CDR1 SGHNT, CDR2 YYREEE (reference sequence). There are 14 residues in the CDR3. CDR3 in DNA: TGTGCCAGCAGCATACCGGGGGGTAGCGGGGAGCTGTTTTTT. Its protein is CASSIPGGSGELFF.

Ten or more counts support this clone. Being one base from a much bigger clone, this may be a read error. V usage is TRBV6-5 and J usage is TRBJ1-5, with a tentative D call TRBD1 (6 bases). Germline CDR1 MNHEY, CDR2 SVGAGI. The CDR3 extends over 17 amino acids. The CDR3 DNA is TGTGCCAGCAGTTCCTACTCTTCGGGACACCGCAATCGGCCCCAGCATTTT. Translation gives CASSSYSSGHRNRPQHF.

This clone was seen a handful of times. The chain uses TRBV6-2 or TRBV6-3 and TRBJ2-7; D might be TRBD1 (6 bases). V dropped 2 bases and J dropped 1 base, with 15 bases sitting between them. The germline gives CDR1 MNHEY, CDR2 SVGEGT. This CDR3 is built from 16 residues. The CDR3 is CASSYPTGTSSYEQYF. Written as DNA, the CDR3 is TGTGCCAGCAGTTACCCAACAGGGACCTCTTCCTACGAGCAGTACTTC.

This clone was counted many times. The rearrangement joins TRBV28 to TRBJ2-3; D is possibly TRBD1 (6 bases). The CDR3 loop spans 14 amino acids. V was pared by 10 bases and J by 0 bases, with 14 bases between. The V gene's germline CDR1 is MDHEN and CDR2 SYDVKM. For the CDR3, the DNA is TGTGCCACCAACCTGCAGGGGAGCACAGATACGCAGTATTTT. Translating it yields CATNLQGSTDTQYF.

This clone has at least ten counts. CDR3 bases: TGTGCCAGCAGCCTCGGACAGGGTCGGCGAAACACCATATATTTT. This codes for CASSLGQGRRNTIYF. The gene calls are TRBV7-8 and TRBJ1-3; TRBD1 agrees at 8 bases. The CDR3 spans 15 residues. The trim removed 5 bases at V and 5 bases at J, leaving 8 bases unmatched. The germline gives CDR1 SGHVS, CDR2 FQNEAQ.

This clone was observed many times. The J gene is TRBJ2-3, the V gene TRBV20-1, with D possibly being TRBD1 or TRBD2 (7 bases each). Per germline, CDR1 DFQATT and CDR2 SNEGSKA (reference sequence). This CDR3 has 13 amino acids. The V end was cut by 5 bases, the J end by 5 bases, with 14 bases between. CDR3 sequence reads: CSAPTRGGDTQYF. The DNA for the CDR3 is TGCAGTGCTCCGACCAGGGGGGGAGATACGCAGTATTTT.

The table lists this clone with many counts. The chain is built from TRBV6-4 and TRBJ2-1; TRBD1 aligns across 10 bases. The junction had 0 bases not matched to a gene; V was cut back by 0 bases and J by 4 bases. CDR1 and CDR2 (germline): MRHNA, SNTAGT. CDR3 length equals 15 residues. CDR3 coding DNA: TGTGCCAGCAGTGACTCGGGACAGGGGTACAATGAGCAGTTCTTC. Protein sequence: CASSDSGQGYNEQFF.

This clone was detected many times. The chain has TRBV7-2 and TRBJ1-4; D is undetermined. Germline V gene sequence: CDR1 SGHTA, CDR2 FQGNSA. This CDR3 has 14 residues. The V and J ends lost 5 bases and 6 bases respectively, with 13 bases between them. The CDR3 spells CASSRTFRDEKLFF. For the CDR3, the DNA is TGTGCCAGCAGCCGGACTTTCCGGGATGAAAAACTGTTTTTT.

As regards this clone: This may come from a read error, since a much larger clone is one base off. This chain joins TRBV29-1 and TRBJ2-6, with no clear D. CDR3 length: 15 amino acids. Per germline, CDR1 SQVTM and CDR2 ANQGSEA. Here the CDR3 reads CIVKATLSGANVLTF. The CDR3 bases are TGCATCGTCAAGGCCACCCTCTCTGGGGCCAACGTCCTGACTTTC.

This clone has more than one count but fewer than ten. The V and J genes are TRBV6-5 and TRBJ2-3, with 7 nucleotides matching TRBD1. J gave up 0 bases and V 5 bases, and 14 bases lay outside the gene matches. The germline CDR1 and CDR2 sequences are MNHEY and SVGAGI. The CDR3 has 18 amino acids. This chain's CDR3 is CASSPATVTGSSTDTQYF. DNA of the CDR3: TGTGCCAGCAGTCCCGCAACTGTGACAGGGTCTAGCACAGATACGCAGTATTTT.

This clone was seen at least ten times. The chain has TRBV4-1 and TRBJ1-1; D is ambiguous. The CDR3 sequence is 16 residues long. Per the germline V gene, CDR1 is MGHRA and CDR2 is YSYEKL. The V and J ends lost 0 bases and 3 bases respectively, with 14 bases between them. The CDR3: CASSQEIRTGDTEAFF. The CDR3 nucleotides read TGCGCCAGCAGCCAAGAAATTAGGACGGGAGACACTGAAGCTTTCTTT.

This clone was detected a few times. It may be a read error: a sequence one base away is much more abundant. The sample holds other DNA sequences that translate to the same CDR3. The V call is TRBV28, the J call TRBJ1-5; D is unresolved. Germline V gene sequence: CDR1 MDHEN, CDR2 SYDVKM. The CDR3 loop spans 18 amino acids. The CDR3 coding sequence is TGTGCCAGCAGTATTCCTCCCACCACGATCTATAGCAATCAGCCACAGCATTTT. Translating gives CASSIPPTTIYSNQPQHF.

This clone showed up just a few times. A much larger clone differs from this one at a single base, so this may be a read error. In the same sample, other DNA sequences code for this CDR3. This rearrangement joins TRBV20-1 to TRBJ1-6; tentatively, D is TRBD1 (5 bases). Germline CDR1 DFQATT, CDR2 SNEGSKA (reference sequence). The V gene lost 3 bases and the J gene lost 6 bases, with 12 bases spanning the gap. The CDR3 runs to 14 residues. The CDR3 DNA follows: TGCAGTGCTAGGATAGGGACGGGTAATTCACCCCTCCACTTT. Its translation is CSARIGTGNSPLHF.

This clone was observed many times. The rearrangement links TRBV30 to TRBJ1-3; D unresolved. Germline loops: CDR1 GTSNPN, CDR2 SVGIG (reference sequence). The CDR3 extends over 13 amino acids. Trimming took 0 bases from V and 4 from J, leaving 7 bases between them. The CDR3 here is CAWSVIGGNTIYF. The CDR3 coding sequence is TGTGCCTGGAGTGTTATCGGGGGAAACACCATATATTTT.

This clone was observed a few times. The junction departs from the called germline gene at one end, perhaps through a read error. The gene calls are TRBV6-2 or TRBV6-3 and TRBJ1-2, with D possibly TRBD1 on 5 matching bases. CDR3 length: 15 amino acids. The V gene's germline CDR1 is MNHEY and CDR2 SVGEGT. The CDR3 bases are TGTGCCAGCAGTTACTCGGGGCCCGTCAACTATGTCTACACCTTC. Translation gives CASSYSGPVNYVYTF.

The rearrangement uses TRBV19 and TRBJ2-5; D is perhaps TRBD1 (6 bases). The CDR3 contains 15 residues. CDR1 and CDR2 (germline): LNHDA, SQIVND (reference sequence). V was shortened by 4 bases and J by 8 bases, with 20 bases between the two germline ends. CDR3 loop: CASSKGTWGRGTQYF. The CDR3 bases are TGTGCCAGTAGTAAAGGGACATGGGGCCGGGGTACCCAGTACTTC.

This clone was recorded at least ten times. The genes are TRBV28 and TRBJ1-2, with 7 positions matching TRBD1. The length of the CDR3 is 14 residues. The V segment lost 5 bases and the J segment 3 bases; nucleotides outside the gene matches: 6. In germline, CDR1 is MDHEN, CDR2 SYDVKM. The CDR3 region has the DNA TGTGCCAGCAGTCGACAGGGTGGAGACTATGGCTACACCTTC. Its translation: CASSRQGGDYGYTF.